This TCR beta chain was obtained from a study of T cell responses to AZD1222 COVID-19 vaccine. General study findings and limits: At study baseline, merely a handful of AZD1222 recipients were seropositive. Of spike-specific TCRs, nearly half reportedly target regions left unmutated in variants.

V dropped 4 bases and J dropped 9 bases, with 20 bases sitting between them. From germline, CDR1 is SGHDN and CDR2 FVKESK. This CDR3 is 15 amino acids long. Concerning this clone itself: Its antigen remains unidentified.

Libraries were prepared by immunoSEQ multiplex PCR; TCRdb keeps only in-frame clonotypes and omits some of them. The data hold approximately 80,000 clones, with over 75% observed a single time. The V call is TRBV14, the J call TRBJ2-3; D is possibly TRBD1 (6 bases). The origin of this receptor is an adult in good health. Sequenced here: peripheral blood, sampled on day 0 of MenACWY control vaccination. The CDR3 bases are TGTGCCAGCAGCCCACCAGCAGAGGCCAGGGGAACGCAGTATTTT. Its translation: CASSPPAEARGTQYF.